Shown below are 32 T cell receptor beta chains from a single sample sequenced in a study of T cells in Graves' hyperthyroidism and ophthalmopathy. TCR beta CDR3 region amplification was performed from RNA transcripts. First-round RT-PCR targeting the TCR CDR3 was performed with the HTBI primer set. MiXCR was run by TCRdb on the multiplex PCR reads, yielding one entry per CDR3 protein. This table holds a few hundred thousand distinct CDR3 sequences, about 15% found once. The specimen sequenced was blood. The receptors come from a woman between 25 and 40 years old with Graves' hyperthyroidism.

The genes are TRBV7-9 and TRBJ2-1; D might be TRBD1 or TRBD2, each matching 5 bases. The germline V gene encodes CDR1 SEHNR and CDR2 FQNEAQ (reference sequence). Deletions cut 6 bases from V and 0 bases from J, with 21 bases between. The CDR3 length is 18 residues. CDR3: CASRLGGRASGSYNEQFF. Here the CDR3 DNA reads TGTGCCAGCAGGCTTGGGGGTCGAGCTAGTGGCTCCTACAATGAGCAGTTCTTC.

A remark on this clonotype: Just one base apart from a much larger clone, this may be a read error. The CDR3 bases are TGTGCCAGCAGTTACCGGGACTATCACTACGAGCAGTACTTC. Protein: CASSYRDYHYEQYF. This rearrangement joins TRBV6-2 or TRBV6-3 to TRBJ2-7, with 7 bases matching TRBD2. Unmatched junction bases numbered 4, after V lost 2 bases and J lost 3 bases. The CDR3 sequence is 14 residues long. Per the germline V gene, CDR1 is MNHEY and CDR2 is SVGEGT.

The chain uses TRBV12-3 or TRBV12-4 and TRBJ2-1; D possibly corresponds to TRBD2 (6 bases). The V gene lost 4 bases and the J gene lost 2 bases, with 12 bases spanning the gap. This CDR3 contains 15 residues. CDR3 in DNA: TGTGCCAGCAGTTACGACGGGGGAGCCTACAATGAGCAGTTCTTC. Protein sequence: CASSYDGGAYNEQFF.

This clonotype has a handful of counts. V usage is TRBV6-5 and J usage is TRBJ2-7, with D uncertain. V lost 2 bases to trimming and J lost 3 bases, with 5 bases between them. Germline V lookup: CDR1 MNHEY, CDR2 SVGAGI. The CDR3 length is 12 residues. For the CDR3, the DNA is TGTGCCAGCAGTTACACGGGCTACGAGCAGTACTTC. It is translated as CASSYTGYEQYF.

Many counts were recorded for this clonotype. CDR3 DNA: TGCAGCGTTGACGGGCTAGCGATAAGCTCCTACAATGAGCAGTTCTTC. This sequence encodes CSVDGLAISSYNEQFF. V and J are TRBV29-1 and TRBJ2-1; D may be TRBD2 (6 bases). CDR1 is SQVTM, CDR2 ANQGSEA, per germline. Trimming left V 3 bases short and J 0 bases short, with 15 bases between. The CDR3 covers 16 residues.

This chain uses TRBV14 with TRBJ2-2; no reliable D call. Germline V lookup: CDR1 SGHDN, CDR2 FVKESK. The germline V and J ends were trimmed by 2 bases and 1 base, with 5 bases remaining between them. This CDR3 has 14 residues. CDR3 nucleotide sequence: TGTGCCAGCAGCCAAATGAGGAACACCGGGGAGCTGTTTTTT. Translated, it gives CASSQMRNTGELFF.

This clonotype occurred many times. The chain joins TRBV28 to TRBJ2-7, with D perhaps matching TRBD1 (5 bases). V was clipped by 4 bases and J by 2 bases, with 12 bases between them. Germline assignment: CDR1 MDHEN and CDR2 SYDVKM. The CDR3 is made up of 14 amino acids. CDR3 sequence: CASSSITGTYEQYF. In DNA form, the CDR3 reads TGTGCCAGCAGTTCCATAACAGGTACCTACGAGCAGTACTTC.

The sample holds a few counts of this clonotype. This sequence joins TRBV5-1 and TRBJ2-1, with 12 bases matching TRBD2. V lost 5 bases to trimming and J lost 7 bases; unmatched junction nucleotides: 4. This CDR3 has 14 amino acids. Germline V gives CDR1 SGHRS, CDR2 YFSETQ. CDR3 sequence (DNA): TGCGCCAGCAGGACTAGCGGGAGTGATAATGAGCAGTTCTTC. Protein sequence: CASRTSGSDNEQFF. The full variable domain, with the rest looked up from reference TRBV5-1 and TRBJ2-1, is KAGVTQTPRYLIKTRGQQVTLSCSPISGHRSVSWYQQTPGQGLQFLFEYFSETQRNKGNFPGRFSGRQFSNSRSEMNVSTLELGDSALYLCASRTSGSDNEQFFGPGTRLTVL.

The chain has TRBV13 and TRBJ2-7; no clear D. The V gene lost 5 bases and the J gene lost 1 base, with 21 bases spanning the gap. Germline V gene data show CDR1 as PRHDT and CDR2 as FYEKMQ (reference sequence). CDR3 length equals 17 residues. The CDR3 sequence: CASSPRPGNPNSYEQYF. In DNA, the CDR3 is TGTGCCAGCAGCCCCCGACCGGGCAATCCAAATTCCTACGAGCAGTACTTC.

Concerning this clonotype: A far bigger clonotype differs at one base, so this is likely a read error. The chain carries TRBV28 and TRBJ2-7; D gene ambiguous. Germline CDR1 and CDR2: MDHEN and SYDVKM. CDR3 length: 10 amino acids. CDR3 coding DNA: TGTGCCGGCAGCCACTACGAGCAGTACTTC. Amino acids: CAGSHYEQYF.

The sample holds many counts of this clonotype. The CDR3 loop is CASSMIRDSVFYEQYF. The DNA for the CDR3 is TGTGCCAGCAGTATGATCCGGGACAGCGTATTCTACGAGCAGTACTTC. The V and J genes are TRBV27 and TRBJ2-7, with 7 bases matching TRBD1. The CDR3 has 16 amino acids. The germline gives CDR1 MNHEY, CDR2 SMNVEV (reference sequence). The junction had 13 bases not matched to a gene; V was cut back by 5 bases and J by 3 bases.

In its sample, this clonotype ranks as medium-sized (0.01 to 0.1%). The rearrangement uses TRBV20-1 and TRBJ1-5; maybe TRBD1 (5 bases). The CDR3 is 15 residues long. The V gene's germline CDR1 is DFQATT and CDR2 SNEGSKA (reference sequence). The V and J ends lost 1 base and 2 bases respectively, with 12 bases between them. The CDR3 here is CSARVGAGGNQPQHF. The DNA for the CDR3 is TGCAGTGCTAGAGTTGGAGCGGGGGGCAATCAGCCCCAGCATTTT.

J is TRBJ2-7 and V is TRBV27; D gene uncertain. Trimming removed 6 bases from V and 3 bases from J, with 9 bases in between. CDR1 and CDR2 (germline): MNHEY, SMNVEV (reference sequence). This CDR3 contains 12 residues. The DNA for the CDR3 is TGTGCCAGCAGCCACGCAGGCTACGAGCAGTACTTC. Translated: CASSHAGYEQYF.

V is TRBV5-1 and J is TRBJ1-3; D is uncertain. The V and J ends lost 0 bases and 2 bases respectively, with 15 bases between them. Germline CDR1 and CDR2: SGHRS and YFSETQ. The CDR3 has 17 residues. The CDR3 region is CASSLGMEASTGNTIYF. The CDR3 nucleotides are TGCGCCAGCAGCTTGGGTATGGAGGCGAGTACTGGAAACACCATATATTTT.

This clonotype was seen many times. The V gene is TRBV20-1, the J gene TRBJ2-1; D is undetermined. V was shortened by 0 bases and J by 11 bases, with 17 bases between the two germline ends. This CDR3 is built from 14 residues. CDR1 and CDR2 from the germline V gene are DFQATT and SNEGSKA (reference sequence). The CDR3 coding sequence is TGCAGTGCTAGAGATTCAGCAAGCCCAGGCAAGCAGTTCTTC. Translating it yields CSARDSASPGKQFF.

The DNA of the CDR3 is TGCAGTGCTAGAGCAACGGCGGCTATCTCCTACAATGAGCAGTTCTTC. This translates into CSARATAAISYNEQFF. This chain links TRBV20-1 with TRBJ2-1, with D unclear. Germline values: CDR1 DFQATT, CDR2 SNEGSKA (reference sequence). Trimming stripped 1 base from V and 0 bases from J, with 13 bases between. The CDR3 contains 16 residues.

The chain links TRBV4-1 to TRBJ2-1; D unclear. V was clipped by 7 bases and J by 8 bases, with 18 bases between them. The CDR3 totals 14 residues. Germline-derived CDR1 and CDR2 are MGHRA and YSYEKL. CDR3 DNA: TGCGCCAGCATCCTCGGGCCATCCGAGGATGAGCAGTTCTTC. It is translated as CASILGPSEDEQFF.

The rearrangement links TRBV7-9 to TRBJ2-7; D might be TRBD1 or TRBD2, each matching 5 bases. Germline values: CDR1 SEHNR, CDR2 FQNEAQ (reference sequence). The CDR3 has 13 residues. Deletions cut 8 bases from V and 0 bases from J, with 11 bases between. The CDR3 DNA reads as TGTGCCAGCGCCCCAGGGAGCTCCTACGAGCAGTACTTC. It translates to CASAPGSSYEQYF.

This clonotype was observed many times. V gene TRBV7-9 combines with J gene TRBJ2-7, with 14 bases aligning to TRBD2. Germline V gives CDR1 SEHNR, CDR2 FQNEAQ (reference sequence). The CDR3 length is 16 residues. V was pared by 4 bases and J by 2 bases, with 4 bases of the junction left unmatched. CDR3 sequence reads: CASSYGTSGGTYEQYF. The CDR3 nucleotides are TGTGCCAGCAGCTACGGGACTAGCGGGGGCACCTACGAGCAGTACTTC.

This clonotype showed up many times. The gene calls are TRBV27 and TRBJ2-5; 12 bases match TRBD2. V shed 2 bases, J shed 2 bases, and the junction held 3 bases outside the gene matches. This CDR3 region has 16 residues. Germline V gives CDR1 MNHEY, CDR2 SMNVEV (reference sequence). CDR3 residues: CASSLGLAGPQETQYF. The DNA for the CDR3 is TGTGCCAGCAGTTTAGGACTAGCGGGACCTCAAGAGACCCAGTACTTC.

At least ten counts were recorded for this clonotype. The chain has TRBV12-3 or TRBV12-4 and TRBJ2-1; 10 bases match TRBD2. There are 15 residues in the CDR3. Trimming took 6 bases from V and 5 from J; bases not matched to a gene: 7. CDR3 residues: CASRVAGGWHNEQFF. CDR3 in DNA: TGTGCCAGCAGGGTAGCGGGAGGCTGGCACAATGAGCAGTTCTTC.

This clonotype was recorded at least ten times. This chain links TRBV10-3 with TRBJ2-3; D perhaps matches TRBD2 (6 bases). V was trimmed by 1 base and J by 1 base, leaving 18 bases between them. Germline lookup yields CDR1 ENHRY and CDR2 SYGVKD. The length of the CDR3 is 18 residues. The CDR3 DNA reads TGTGCCATCAGTGAGTTGGGTCCCGGGCGGGGCCGCACAGATACGCAGTATTTT. Translating it yields CAISELGPGRGRTDTQYF.

This clonotype was picked up many times. The chain couples TRBV7-2 to TRBJ2-7; 7 bases line up with TRBD1. V dropped 2 bases and J dropped 2; count of bases not matched to a gene: 12. This CDR3 region has 17 residues. The germline V gene encodes CDR1 SGHTA and CDR2 FQGNSA. CDR3 DNA: TGTGCCAGCAGCTTAACTACCGGGACAGATATCCCCTACGAGCAGTACTTC. Its protein is CASSLTTGTDIPYEQYF.

This clonotype occurred many times. The V gene is TRBV20-1, the J gene TRBJ2-3; D remains ambiguous. Per the germline V gene, CDR1 is DFQATT and CDR2 is SNEGSKA (reference sequence). Trimming took 4 bases from V and 0 from J, leaving 5 bases between them. The CDR3 is made up of 12 amino acids. The CDR3 sequence is CSAIQSTDTQYF. The CDR3 nucleotides are TGCAGTGCTATTCAGAGCACAGATACGCAGTATTTT.

As to this clonotype: Just one base apart from a much larger clone, this may be a read error. This chain uses TRBV7-2 with TRBJ1-2; D is unresolved. The CDR3 sequence is 12 residues long. The ends were cut back, 2 bases at V and 4 bases at J, with 5 bases in the middle. Germline V gives CDR1 SGHTA, CDR2 FQGNSA. CDR3 in amino acids: CASSLRTYGYTF. The CDR3 nucleotides read TGTGCCAGCAGCTTAAGGACCTATGGCTACACCTTC. The full variable domain, rest sourced from reference TRBV7-2 and TRBJ1-2, is GAGVSQSPSNKVTEKGKDVELRCDPISGHTALYWYRQSLGQGLEFLIYFQGNSAPDKSGLPSDRFSAERTGGSVSTLTIQRTQQEDSAVYLCASSLRTYGYTFGSGTRLTVV.

This rearrangement joins TRBV29-1 to TRBJ2-7; TRBD1 agrees at 7 bases. The V and J ends lost 5 bases and 3 bases, in that order; junction bases with no gene match: 4. Germline V gene data show CDR1 as SQVTM and CDR2 as ANQGSEA. The CDR3 loop spans 12 amino acids. This CDR3 is CSVTTGYYEQYF. CDR3 in DNA: TGCAGCGTTACGACAGGGTACTACGAGCAGTACTTC.

On this clonotype itself: A much bigger clone sits one base away, suggesting this may be a read error. The chain uses TRBV7-3 and TRBJ2-7; D unclear. The CDR3 contains 11 residues. V was trimmed by 8 bases and J by 7 bases, leaving 12 bases between them. Germline V gene data show CDR1 as SGHTA and CDR2 as FQGTGA. The chain's CDR3 is CASSPSDEQYF. For the CDR3, the DNA is TGTGCCAGCTCACCATCAGATGAGCAGTACTTC.

The table lists this clonotype with many counts. V gene TRBV7-2 combines with J gene TRBJ2-7, with no clear D. With 6 bases removed from V and 2 bases from J, the gap between germline ends came to 14 bases. The CDR3 contains 14 residues. CDR1 and CDR2 (germline): SGHTA, FQGNSA. The CDR3 is CASSRKDATYEQYF. CDR3 DNA: TGTGCCAGCAGTAGGAAGGACGCTACCTACGAGCAGTACTTC.

This clonotype was counted at least ten times. This chain uses TRBV28 with TRBJ2-7, with D tentatively TRBD2 (5 bases). The CDR3 has 16 residues. Trimming stripped 10 bases from V and 0 bases from J, with 22 bases between. CDR1 and CDR2 from the germline V gene are MDHEN and SYDVKM. The CDR3 DNA sequence: TGTGCCACCATCCAAGGGTTGACCGGGAACTCCTACGAGCAGTACTTC. Translating gives CATIQGLTGNSYEQYF.

The rearrangement uses TRBV5-1 and TRBJ1-2; the match to TRBD1 covers 7 bases. The trim removed 3 bases at V and 4 bases at J, leaving 9 bases unmatched. Per germline, CDR1 SGHRS and CDR2 YFSETQ. The CDR3 is 15 amino acids. The CDR3 spells CASSWYRGFGYGYTF. The CDR3 nucleotides read TGCGCCAGCAGCTGGTACAGGGGATTCGGCTATGGCTACACCTTC.

The CDR3 sequence: CSAKGATGELFF. The CDR3 DNA is TGCAGTGCTAAGGGGGCTACCGGGGAGCTGTTTTTT. V is TRBV20-1 and J is TRBJ2-2; 7 positions match TRBD1. This CDR3 contains 12 residues. The germline V gene encodes CDR1 DFQATT and CDR2 SNEGSKA (reference sequence). After removal of 4 bases from V and 5 bases from J, the junction contained 1 base not matched to a gene.

The rearrangement uses TRBV19 and TRBJ2-1; 8 nucleotides agree with TRBD2. CDR3 length equals 15 residues. Germline CDR1 LNHDA, CDR2 SQIVND (reference sequence). V dropped 9 bases and J dropped 0; count of bases not matched to a gene: 7. DNA of the CDR3: TGTGCCAGCCTTAGCGGGAAGAGCTCCTACAATGAGCAGTTCTTC. Amino acids: CASLSGKSSYNEQFF. The whole variable domain, remainder taken from reference TRBV19 and TRBJ2-1, is DGGITQSPKYLFRKEGQNVTLSCEQNLNHDAMYWYRQDPGQGLRLIYYSQIVNDFQKGDIAEGYSVSREKKESFPLTVTSAQKNPTAFYLCASLSGKSSYNEQFFGPGTRLTVL.